The 19 T cell receptor beta chains in this list originate from one sample, sequenced in a study of neoadjuvant anti-PD-1 for oral cavity cancer (dated by TCRdb to about 2021). The library was obtained by the immunoSEQ multiplex PCR assay. Held by TCRdb, this immuneACCESS table contains in-frame sequences only and omits some clones. Under half of the omission traces to an unresolved V gene where checked; the cause of the rest is unknown. Here the sample has 75,000 to 100,000 clones; around 80% occur a single time. The top ten clones comprise over 3% of the sample. The sample's time point label is to be understood as: before neoadjuvant nivolumab. The material was PBMCs, obtained before nivolumab (anti-PD-1) treatment. These TCRs come from a person aged 35 to 85 with oral cavity squamous cell carcinoma.

In DNA form, the CDR3 reads TGTGCCAGCAGTCCTATCTTGACAGGTGGTTATGGCTACACCTTC. This gives the protein CASSPILTGGYGYTF. The chain carries TRBV6-6 and TRBJ1-2, with a weak D call TRBD1 (6 bases). The ends were cut back, 5 bases at V and 5 bases at J, with 18 bases in the middle. The germline V gene encodes CDR1 MNHNY and CDR2 SVGAGI (reference sequence). This CDR3 has 15 amino acids.

This chain links TRBV29-1 with TRBJ2-3; TRBD2 is a possible D gene (7 bases). Germline CDR1 reads SQVTM; CDR2 reads ANQGSEA. The germline V and J ends were trimmed by 3 bases and 2 bases, with 21 bases remaining between them. The CDR3 consists of 17 residues. The CDR3 coding sequence is TGCAGCGTTGAGATGGATGCGGAGCGGGACATCACAGATACGCAGTATTTT. Amino acids: CSVEMDAERDITDTQYF.

This clone is judged medium-sized (0.01 to 0.1%). This sequence joins TRBV12-5 and TRBJ2-5, with D tentatively TRBD2 (5 bases). This CDR3 is built from 15 residues. Germline V CDR1 and CDR2: LGHNT, FRNRAP. V lost 0 bases and J lost 5, with 13 bases in between. The CDR3 spells CASGLVSWERETQYF. CDR3 nucleotide sequence: TGTGCTAGTGGTTTGGTTAGTTGGGAGCGGGAGACCCAGTACTTC.

The rearrangement links TRBV11-1 to TRBJ2-2, with D maybe TRBD2 (7 bases). Germline values: CDR1 SGHAT, CDR2 FQDESV (reference sequence). This CDR3 contains 19 residues. The V end was cut by 2 bases, the J end by 2 bases, with 21 bases between. The CDR3 coding sequence is TGTGCCAGCAGCTTACCTCAAAGGGGGGGAGAGGGAAACACCGGGGAGCTGTTTTTT. Translation gives CASSLPQRGGEGNTGELFF.

J is TRBJ2-1 and V is TRBV25-1; 8 nucleotides line up with TRBD2. Losses at the gene ends were 6 bases for V and 0 bases for J; bases not matched to a gene: 7. CDR1 and CDR2 from the germline V gene are MGHDK and SYGVNS. CDR3 length equals 16 residues. CDR3 sequence reads: CASRPSGSSSYNEQFF. The CDR3 DNA reads as TGTGCCAGCAGGCCTAGCGGGTCGAGCTCCTACAATGAGCAGTTCTTC.

CDR3: CASSLVPGMNTEAFF. The CDR3 DNA reads TGTGCCAGCAGCTTAGTCCCCGGGATGAACACTGAAGCTTTCTTT. The rearrangement links TRBV11-2 to TRBJ1-1; no firm D call. Per the germline V gene, CDR1 is SGHAT and CDR2 is FQNNGV. This CDR3 spans 15 amino acids. V gave up 1 base and J gave up 0 bases, with 9 bases separating them. The full variable domain, completed using reference TRBV11-2 and TRBJ1-1, is EAGVAQSPRYKIIEKRQSVAFWCNPISGHATLYWYQQILGQGPKLLIQFQNNGVVDDSQLPKDRFSAERLKGVDSTLKIQPAKLEDSAVYLCASSLVPGMNTEAFFGQGTRLTVV.

The chain joins TRBV5-1 to TRBJ2-3, with TRBD1 matching 8 bases. V lost 2 bases, J lost 2 bases, and 4 bases stayed unmatched. CDR1 SGHRS and CDR2 YFSETQ come from the germline V gene. The CDR3 has 15 residues. The CDR3 spells CASSFTGQVTDTQYF. The CDR3 DNA follows: TGCGCCAGCAGCTTCACGGGACAGGTCACAGATACGCAGTATTTT.

The chain joins TRBV7-6 to TRBJ2-5, with 9 bases matching TRBD2. Looked up from germline, CDR1 is SGHVS and CDR2 is FNYEAQ. The CDR3 spans 15 residues. V was clipped by 1 base and J by 7 bases; unmatched bases: 7. CDR3 nucleotide sequence: TGTGCCAGCAGCTTAGGGGCTAGCGGGGAAGGGACCCAGTACTTC. It is translated as CASSLGASGEGTQYF.

The chain joins TRBV7-8 to TRBJ1-1; TRBD1 might be the D (5 bases). Trimming took 0 bases from V and 3 from J, leaving 17 bases between them. The germline V gene has CDR1 SGHVS and CDR2 FQNEAQ. This CDR3 is 17 amino acids long. CDR3 loop: CASSLAVSPGLDTEAFF. CDR3 nucleotides: TGTGCCAGCAGCTTAGCTGTCTCTCCAGGGTTGGACACTGAAGCTTTCTTT.

The J gene is TRBJ1-2, the V gene TRBV20-1; D is unresolved. V lost 6 bases and J lost 0, with 5 bases in between. The CDR3 covers 11 residues. Germline V gene sequence: CDR1 DFQATT, CDR2 SNEGSKA (reference sequence). The CDR3 region has the DNA TGCAGTGCACAAGCTAACTATGGCTACACCTTC. Its protein product is CSAQANYGYTF.

V gene TRBV29-1 combines with J gene TRBJ1-1; D uncertain. The germline V gene has CDR1 SQVTM and CDR2 ANQGSEA. This CDR3 contains 13 residues. V dropped 6 bases and J dropped 0 bases, with 11 bases sitting between them. CDR3 protein: CSVVLFVNTEAFF. In DNA, the CDR3 is TGCAGCGTAGTACTTTTTGTGAACACTGAAGCTTTCTTT.

V is TRBV29-1 and J is TRBJ1-1, with 7 positions matching TRBD1. Germline V CDR1 and CDR2: SQVTM, ANQGSEA. V shed 3 bases and J 8 bases; nucleotides not matched to a gene: 6. This CDR3 is 12 amino acids long. The CDR3 DNA is TGCAGCGTTGATAGGGGGCGGAAGGAAGCTTTCTTT. Amino acid sequence: CSVDRGRKEAFF.

The chain has TRBV4-1 and TRBJ2-7; 11 bases align to TRBD2. The CDR3 loop spans 19 amino acids. J gave up 1 base and V 5 bases, and 16 bases lay outside the gene matches. The V gene's germline CDR1 is MGHRA and CDR2 YSYEKL. CDR3 bases: TGCGCCAGCAGCTCCCTCTTTACTAGCGGGAGTACAAAATCCTACGAGCAGTACTTC. This encodes CASSSLFTSGSTKSYEQYF.

The chain joins TRBV29-1 to TRBJ1-2; TRBD1 matches 12 bases. The CDR3 is made up of 14 amino acids. Germline CDR1 SQVTM, CDR2 ANQGSEA. J was trimmed by 6 bases and V by 1 base; bases with no gene match: 3. CDR3 DNA sequence: TGCAGCGTTGAAGGGGGACAGGGGGCGAATGGCTACACCTTC. Translated: CSVEGGQGANGYTF.

This chain connects TRBV21-1 to TRBJ2-7; TRBD1 reflects the table's D call only, with no check against the DNA. TRBV21-1 is recorded as a pseudogene. The CDR3 extends over 15 amino acids. As DNA, the CDR3 is TGTGCCAGCAGCAAAGAGGGGCAGGGGGAGTACGAGCAGTACTTC. This translates into CASSKEGQGEYEQYF.

This chain links TRBV28 with TRBJ2-1, with 10 bases that match TRBD1. The V segment lost 3 bases and the J segment 3 bases; nucleotides outside the gene matches: 2. The CDR3 length is 15 residues. Germline CDR1 reads MDHEN; CDR2 reads SYDVKM. The CDR3 sequence: CASSFWTGGYNEQFF. The CDR3 coding sequence is TGTGCCAGCAGTTTCTGGACAGGGGGCTACAATGAGCAGTTCTTC.

The V gene is TRBV5-1, the J gene TRBJ2-3; 11 nucleotides align to TRBD1. The CDR3 totals 15 residues. J gave up 1 base and V 4 bases, and 2 bases lay outside the gene matches. Germline V gives CDR1 SGHRS, CDR2 YFSETQ. CDR3 residues: CASSPGQGGTDTQYF. The CDR3 DNA reads TGCGCCAGCAGCCCGGGACAGGGGGGCACAGATACGCAGTATTTT. Drawing the rest from reference TRBV5-1 and TRBJ2-3, the complete variable domain is KAGVTQTPRYLIKTRGQQVTLSCSPISGHRSVSWYQQTPGQGLQFLFEYFSETQRNKGNFPGRFSGRQFSNSRSEMNVSTLELGDSALYLCASSPGQGGTDTQYFGPGTRLTVL.

In this sample, this clone turned up a few times. The chain has TRBV7-8 and TRBJ2-7; tentatively, D is TRBD1 (5 bases). CDR3 size: 14 residues. Germline V gives CDR1 SGHVS, CDR2 FQNEAQ. Trimming shortened V by 1 base and J by 3 bases, and 10 bases separated the two germline ends. Here the CDR3 reads CASSLGAGHYEQYF. For the CDR3, the DNA is TGTGCCAGCAGCTTAGGCGCAGGGCACTACGAGCAGTACTTC.

V is TRBV5-1 and J is TRBJ2-5; tentative D call: TRBD2 (5 bases). Trimming stripped 9 bases from V and 5 bases from J, with 20 bases between. CDR3 size: 14 residues. CDR1 SGHRS and CDR2 YFSETQ come from the germline V gene. The CDR3 protein is CATKGAEAGETQYF. CDR3 nucleotide sequence: TGCGCCACCAAGGGAGCCGAAGCTGGTGAGACCCAGTACTTC. The full variable domain, in which reference TRBV5-1 and TRBJ2-5 provide the parts outside the CDR3, is KAGVTQTPRYLIKTRGQQVTLSCSPISGHRSVSWYQQTPGQGLQFLFEYFSETQRNKGNFPGRFSGRQFSNSRSEMNVSTLELGDSALYLCATKGAEAGETQYFGPGTRLLVL.